The entry below gives a single TCR beta chain sequence along with its context. This record comes from a study of circulating and synovial CD4+ cells in juvenile arthritis. CDR3 length: 15 amino acids. Trimming removed 0 bases from V and 7 bases from J; junction bases left unmatched: 6. From germline, CDR1 is SGHTA and CDR2 FQGNSA. Clones were sequenced by immunoSEQ multiplex PCR, and TCRdb holds only the in-frame ones, with some missing. The data show some 3,300 clones, with over 75% seen just once and 2.5% to 4% held by the top ten. The clonotype originates from a human donor with juvenile idiopathic arthritis. The chain couples TRBV7-2 to TRBJ2-5, with 9 bases aligning to TRBD2. Sequencing used CD4+ T cells from synovial fluid. The CDR3 DNA reads as TGTGCCAGCAGCTTAGCGCGGGGGGGACGCGCGACCCAGTACTTC. This encodes CASSLARGGRATQYF.